These T cell receptor beta chains were read from a single sample in a study of T cell responses to AZD1222 COVID-19 vaccine. Profiled with immunoSEQ multiplex PCR; TCRdb holds only in-frame clones, not every one. The sample lists approximately 150,000 clones, around 90% occurring once. The sequencing used peripheral blood, collected 28 days after the second AZD1222 dose. The receptors originated from an adult who received the AZD1222 COVID-19 vaccine. Both conserved end residues are part of each CDR3. D genes are given only for firm matches. Rows give clone size only sometimes, using once, few, many, or a class for an expanded clone.

j_gene	d_gene	len	v_gene	abundance	CDR3aa	CDR3nt
TRBJ1-2	TRBD1	15	TRBV18	.	CASSTGQGIDYGYTF	TGTGCCAGCTCAACGGGACAGGGAATCGACTATGGCTACACCTTC
TRBJ1-5	.	16	TRBV19	.	CASSMTHGGPNQPQHF	TGTGCCAGTAGTATGACCCACGGGGGCCCAAATCAGCCCCAGCATTTT
TRBJ1-6	.	15	TRBV9	.	CASSVEPGRNSPLHF	TGTGCCAGCAGCGTAGAGCCGGGGAGGAATTCACCCCTCCACTTT
TRBJ1-1	.	15	TRBV5-4	.	CASSPLQGMNTEAFF	TGTGCCAGCAGCCCCCTACAGGGAATGAACACTGAAGCTTTCTTT
TRBJ1-5	.	13	TRBV23-1	.	CATADTVNQPQHF	TGCGCCACCGCGGACACTGTCAATCAGCCCCAGCATTTT
TRBJ2-7	.	16	TRBV19	.	CASSDPQGRSSYEQYF	TGTGCCAGTAGTGACCCACAGGGCAGGAGCTCCTACGAGCAGTACTTC
TRBJ1-4	.	14	TRBV6-5	.	CASSYSRQSEKLFF	TGTGCCAGCAGTTACTCGAGGCAGTCTGAAAAACTGTTTTTT
TRBJ1-5	TRBD1	15	TRBV28	.	CASSLGTGGSQPQHF	TGTGCCAGCAGTTTAGGTACAGGGGGAAGCCAGCCCCAGCATTTT
TRBJ2-3	.	12	TRBV5-1	few	CASSLFRDTQYF	TGCGCCAGCAGCTTGTTCCGCGATACGCAGTATTTT
TRBJ1-2	.	13	TRBV11-3	.	CASSLGQNYGYTF	TGTGCCAGCAGCTTAGGACAGAACTATGGCTACACCTTC
TRBJ2-1	TRBD2	16	TRBV29-1	.	CSVLGLAGLKDNEQFF	TGCAGCGTACTGGGACTAGCGGGTCTCAAGGACAATGAGCAGTTCTTC
TRBJ2-7	.	15	TRBV15	.	CATSKEAGVGYEQYF	TGTGCCACCAGCAAGGAGGCAGGGGTAGGCTACGAGCAGTACTTC
TRBJ2-3	.	17	TRBV11-3	once	CASSPGGGRGITDTQYF	TGTGCCAGCAGCCCTGGGGGGGGGCGGGGCATCACAGATACGCAGTATTTT
TRBJ2-7	TRBD1	14	TRBV27	.	CASSPGQGPYEQYF	TGTGCCAGCAGTCCGGGACAGGGCCCCTACGAGCAGTACTTC
TRBJ1-2	.	16	TRBV3-1/TRBV3-2	.	CASSQDRVWGGGGYTF	TGTGCCAGCAGCCAAGATAGGGTGTGGGGTGGAGGTGGCTACACCTTC
TRBJ2-5	.	16	TRBV20-1	.	CSASALTGVSLETQYF	TGCAGTGCCAGTGCCTTGACGGGAGTATCTTTGGAGACCCAGTACTTC
TRBJ2-5	.	14	TRBV7-9	.	CASGRGREQETQYF	TGTGCCAGCGGACGGGGGCGGGAACAAGAGACCCAGTACTTC
TRBJ2-1	.	14	TRBV24-1	.	CATSDQGRYNEQFF	TGTGCCACCAGTGATCAGGGACGCTACAATGAGCAGTTCTTC